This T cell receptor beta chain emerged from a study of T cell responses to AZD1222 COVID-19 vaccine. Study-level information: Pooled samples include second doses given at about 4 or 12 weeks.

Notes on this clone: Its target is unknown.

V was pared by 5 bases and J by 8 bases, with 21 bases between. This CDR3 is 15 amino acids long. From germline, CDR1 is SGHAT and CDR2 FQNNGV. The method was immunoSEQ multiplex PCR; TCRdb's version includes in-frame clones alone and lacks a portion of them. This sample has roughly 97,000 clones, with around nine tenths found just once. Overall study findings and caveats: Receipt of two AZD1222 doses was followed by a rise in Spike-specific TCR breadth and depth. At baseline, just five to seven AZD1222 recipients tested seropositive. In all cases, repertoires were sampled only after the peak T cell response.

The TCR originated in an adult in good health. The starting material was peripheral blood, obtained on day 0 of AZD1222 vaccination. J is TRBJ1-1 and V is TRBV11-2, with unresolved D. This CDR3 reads CASSPIEGRRFEAFF. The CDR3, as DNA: TGTGCCAGCAGCCCCATCGAGGGAAGAAGGTTCGAAGCTTTCTTT.